This T cell receptor (beta chain) is drawn from a study of siplizumab effects on memory and regulatory T cells. This table comes from immunoSEQ multiplex PCR, and its TCRdb copy is limited to in-frame clones, with some not included. The data show about 82,000 clones, about 91% seen once. The CDR3 contains 17 residues. The germline gives CDR1 SNHLY, CDR2 FYNNEI. The V gene end was trimmed by 6 bases and the J gene end by 4 bases; junction bases not matched to a gene: 16. The chain joins TRBV2 to TRBJ2-5; 8 nucleotides line up with TRBD2. The TCR comes from a human donor in good health. Material for sequencing was Tregs sorted from blood. CDR3 region: CASRREPPGGPGETQYF. CDR3 bases: TGTGCCAGCAGGAGGGAGCCCCCGGGGGGGCCGGGAGAGACCCAGTACTTC.